What follows are 14 T cell receptor beta chains derived from one specimen sequenced in a study of control samples from healthy donors and cancer patients. TCRdb's table, derived via immunoSEQ multiplex PCR, lists solely in-frame clones and lacks some. This table has 90,000 to 100,000 clones, 84% appearing once. The sample was PBMCs. These receptors were obtained from an older man with lung cancer.

Written as DNA, the CDR3 is TGTGCCAGCAGCCAAGAAGGCTCGGGGGCAGATACGCAGTATTTT. Translation: CASSQEGSGADTQYF. The rearrangement links TRBV3-1 (or the pseudogene TRBV3-2) to TRBJ2-3; D perhaps matches TRBD2 (6 bases). Germline V gives CDR1 LGHDT, CDR2 YNNKEL (reference sequence). V was cut by 0 bases and J by 4 bases, with 11 bases left in between. This CDR3 is 15 amino acids long.

This clone was observed a few times. This sample also contains other DNA sequences that code for the same CDR3. The chain has TRBV10-3 and TRBJ2-5; D unresolved. Trimming stripped 4 bases from V and 1 base from J, with 7 bases between. Germline V gene lookup returns CDR1 ENHRY and CDR2 SYGVKD. The CDR3 is 13 residues long. The CDR3 protein is CAISVDSQETQYF. The CDR3 DNA is TGTGCCATCAGTGTCGACTCCCAAGAGACCCAGTACTTC.

This clone came up a few times. The chain couples TRBV30 to TRBJ1-2; 7 positions agree with TRBD1. The CDR3 totals 12 residues. CDR1 GTSNPN and CDR2 SVGIG come from the germline V gene (reference sequence). With V trimmed by 3 bases and J by 5 bases, 3 bases remained unmatched. The CDR3 loop is CAWSGQAYGYTF. In nucleotides, the CDR3 is TGTGCCTGGAGCGGACAGGCTTATGGCTACACCTTC.

The chain couples TRBV11-2 to TRBJ2-1, with 15 bases that match TRBD2. The V gene end was trimmed by 5 bases and the J gene end by 8 bases; junction bases not matched to a gene: 4. Germline V gene lookup returns CDR1 SGHAT and CDR2 FQNNGV. CDR3 length equals 15 residues. CDR3 nucleotides: TGTGCCAGCAGCCGGACTAGCGGGGGGGAGTATGAGCAGTTCTTC. Translation gives CASSRTSGGEYEQFF. The entire variable domain, with the rest obtained from reference TRBV11-2 and TRBJ2-1, is as follows: EAGVAQSPRYKIIEKRQSVAFWCNPISGHATLYWYQQILGQGPKLLIQFQNNGVVDDSQLPKDRFSAERLKGVDSTLKIQPAKLEDSAVYLCASSRTSGGEYEQFFGPGTRLTVL.

The rearrangement uses TRBV11-2 and TRBJ2-3; the D gene is possibly TRBD1 (5 bases). Trimming took 2 bases from V and 4 from J, leaving 7 bases between them. Germline V lookup: CDR1 SGHAT, CDR2 FQNNGV. This CDR3 comprises 13 residues. CDR3 sequence reads: CASSLQGPDTQYF. The DNA of the CDR3 is TGTGCCAGCAGCTTACAGGGCCCAGATACGCAGTATTTT.

The chain couples TRBV6-4 to TRBJ1-1; D uncertain. Deletions cut 3 bases from V and 5 bases from J, with 10 bases between. Germline-derived CDR1 and CDR2 are MRHNA and SNTAGT. The CDR3 has 13 amino acids. CDR3 in amino acids: CASSEQVGTEAFF. CDR3 nucleotides: TGTGCCAGCAGTGAGCAGGTGGGTACTGAAGCTTTCTTT.

The genes are TRBV4-3 and TRBJ1-6; D gene ambiguous. The CDR3 has 12 amino acids. Germline CDR1 is LGHNA and CDR2 is YSLEER. V was trimmed by 4 bases and J by 5 bases, leaving 3 bases between them. The CDR3 loop is CASSRDNSPLHF. DNA for the CDR3: TGCGCCAGCAGCCGGGATAATTCACCCCTCCACTTT.

The chain is built from TRBV5-4 and TRBJ1-1, with D tentatively TRBD1 (5 bases). This CDR3 comprises 12 residues. Between the trimmed V and J ends, which lost 4 bases and 5 bases, there was a span of 9 bases. Germline V gives CDR1 SGHNT, CDR2 YYREEE (reference sequence). CDR3 in DNA: TGTGCCAGCAGCGGGGGACTTACTGAAGCTTTCTTT. This sequence encodes CASSGGLTEAFF.

The chain employs TRBV5-1 and TRBJ1-4, with a tentative D call TRBD1 (5 bases). V lost 1 base to trimming and J lost 8 bases, with 21 bases between them. Germline-derived CDR1 and CDR2 are SGHRS and YFSETQ. The CDR3 totals 17 residues. CDR3 in amino acids: CASSLSREGPGLEKLFF. For the CDR3, the DNA is TGCGCCAGCAGCTTGAGCAGGGAGGGGCCTGGTTTAGAAAAACTGTTTTTT.

V gene TRBV18 combines with J gene TRBJ1-4, with 8 bases matching TRBD1. There are 13 residues in the CDR3. The J segment lost 11 bases and the V segment lost 2 bases, leaving 4 bases of the junction unmatched. Germline loops: CDR1 KGHSH, CDR2 LQKENI. CDR3 loop: CASSPTDRAKLFF. For the CDR3, the DNA is TGTGCCAGCTCACCAACGGACAGGGCTAAACTGTTTTTT.

This chain connects TRBV4-3 to TRBJ1-2; 7 bases map to TRBD1. The CDR3 is 16 residues long. The V segment lost 1 base and the J segment 6 bases; nucleotides outside the gene matches: 11. CDR1 and CDR2 from the germline V gene are LGHNA and YSLEER. The chain's CDR3 is CASSQGAGQRTDGYTF. The DNA for the CDR3 is TGCGCCAGCAGCCAAGGGGCGGGACAGAGGACCGATGGCTACACCTTC.

The J gene is TRBJ2-2, the V gene TRBV4-2, with D perhaps assigned TRBD1 or TRBD2 (5 bases each). CDR1 is LGHNA, CDR2 YNFKEQ, per germline. The CDR3 has 18 amino acids. V gave up 0 bases and J gave up 6 bases, with 20 bases separating them. DNA of the CDR3: TGTGCCAGCAGCCAAGACGCATCGCCCGGGACCTGGGCCGGGGAGCTGTTTTTT. This gives the protein CASSQDASPGTWAGELFF.

The chain links TRBV11-2 to TRBJ2-4; D is uncertain. Looked up from germline, CDR1 is SGHAT and CDR2 is FQNNGV. V dropped 1 base and J dropped 4 bases, with 17 bases sitting between them. The CDR3 loop spans 17 amino acids. In DNA form, the CDR3 reads TGTGCCAGCAGCTTAGGGGCAGCACTCTCCCCTAAAAACATTCAGTACTTC. This translates into CASSLGAALSPKNIQYF.

This chain connects TRBV6-1 to TRBJ1-4, with 8 bases matching TRBD1. Germline V CDR1 and CDR2: MNHNS, SASEGT. The CDR3 has 14 amino acids. The junction had 5 bases not matched to a gene; V was cut back by 3 bases and J by 8 bases. The CDR3 here is CASSDQGAWEKLFF. The CDR3 DNA reads TGTGCCAGCAGTGACCAGGGGGCATGGGAAAAACTGTTTTTT.